This T cell receptor beta chain was captured by sequencing in a study of blood T cell repertoires in COVID-19 (dated by TCRdb to about 2020). General notes on the study: Samples covering the acute and convalescent phases of COVID-19 were provided by collaborators in the United States, Italy and Spain. The repertoires were released in a freely available public database meant as a resource for research on the immune response to SARS-CoV-2. The prospective study material was composed of cDNA or gDNA derived from T cells, B-cell-depleted T cells, or PBMCs. Deeply sampled blood TCRbeta repertoires from subjects exposed to, actively infected with, or recovered from COVID-19 were included in the dataset. A de-identified subject ID, COVID-19 status, age in years and sex were almost always included in the sample metadata. Where HLA class I and class II types were available, the types were taken from metadata supplied by the sample provider, not from assay-based typing. The samples were drawn from the first 160 participants of the ongoing ImmuneRACE study and from about 1,200 subjects provided by 6 global collaborators.

TCRbeta CDR3 regions were amplified from genomic DNA by means of the immunoSEQ Assay, a bias-controlled multiplex PCR. The published analysis was carried out like this. The number of nucleated cells in each sample was estimated from the amplification of reference gene primers within the assay. Sequence reads were collapsed and filtered to measure the absolute abundance of every unique TCRbeta CDR3 rearrangement. For each sample, productive Simpson clonality was calculated by taking the square root of Simpson's diversity index across productive rearrangements. TCRdb stores this immuneACCESS table with in-frame sequences only. Part of the clones is absent; in the studies checked, under half of the shortfall reflects unresolved V genes, and no reason is known for the rest. V and J calls plus clone size are reproduced from that table; the DNA served to infer D and trimming. This sample has 160,000 or so clones in its table, and more than 75% of those were observed once. The top ten constitute roughly 9% of the sample.

CDR1 and CDR2 (SGDLS, YYNGEE) derive from the germline V gene. CDR3 length: 14 amino acids, cysteine to phenylalanine. Only CDR3 DNA is held: 42 bases, read in frame from base 1. The V end loses 4 bases and the J end loses 10 bases, and a stretch of 18 bases separates them. Details on this clone: There is no known antigen for this receptor. No base-level quality is on record; no much larger clone is a single base apart.

The study at large found these results: The quantity of clinical and demographic metadata differed by source and by participant and was supplied without curation.

Each collaborating institution followed its own protocols to collect whole blood in K2EDTA tubes. Collaborator samples were shipped for TCRbeta analysis as frozen whole blood, isolated PBMCs, or DNA extracted from either sample type. The source of this sequence is a woman in her seventies with acute or convalescent COVID-19. Sequenced input: peripheral blood. The chain is encoded by TRBV9 joined to TRBJ2-1; TRBD2 might be the D gene, on 5 matching bases. The CDR3 amino acid sequence is: CASSPTPRAGEQFF. The nucleotides are TGTGCCAGCAGCCCCACACCGCGGGCTGGGGAGCAGTTCTTC.